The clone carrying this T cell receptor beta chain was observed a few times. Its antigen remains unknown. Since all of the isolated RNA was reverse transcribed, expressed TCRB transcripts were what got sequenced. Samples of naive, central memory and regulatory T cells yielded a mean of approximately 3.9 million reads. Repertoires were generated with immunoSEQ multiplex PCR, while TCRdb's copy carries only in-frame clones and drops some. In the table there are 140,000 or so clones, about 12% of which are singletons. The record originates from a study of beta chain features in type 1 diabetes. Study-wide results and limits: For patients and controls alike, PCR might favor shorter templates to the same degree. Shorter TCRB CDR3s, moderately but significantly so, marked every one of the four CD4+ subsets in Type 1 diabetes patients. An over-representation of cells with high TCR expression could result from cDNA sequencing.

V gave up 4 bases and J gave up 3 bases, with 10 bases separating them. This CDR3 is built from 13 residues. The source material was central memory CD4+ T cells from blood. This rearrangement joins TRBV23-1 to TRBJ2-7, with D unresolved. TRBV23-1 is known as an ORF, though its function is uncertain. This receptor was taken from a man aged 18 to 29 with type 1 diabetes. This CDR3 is CASSRRPFYEQYF. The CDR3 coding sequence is TGCGCCAGCAGTCGGAGACCCTTCTACGAGCAGTACTTC.